This T cell receptor beta chain was recovered during a study of cytotoxic CD8 clonotypes in ibrutinib-treated CLL. Whole-study context: An average of about 260,000 productive templates and approximately 91,000 productive rearrangements was obtained per sample.

Study results and limitations: Public clonotypes (which were uncommon) either contracted or remained stable on treatment. Clonality went up at ibrutinib response and then declined back toward baseline at progression.

CDR3 size: 16 residues. Germline CDR1 and CDR2: KGHSH and LQKENI. The V and J ends lost 4 bases and 3 bases respectively, with 18 bases between them. The targeted sequencing depth was 1 in 200,000 to 1 in 1 million T cells. Measured with immunoSEQ multiplex PCR; TCRdb has only the in-frame clones, and not every one. The data show 50,000 to 60,000 clones, with less than 90% seen just once and roughly 20% held by the top ten. Comment on this clone: As yet, its antigen is unknown.

The specimen comprised PBMCs, sampled after 24 months of ibrutinib treatment. The TCR comes from a human donor with chronic lymphocytic leukemia. The chain couples TRBV18 to TRBJ1-1, with a possible D match to TRBD1 (6 bases). CDR3 sequence: CASSLLFRGPDTEAFF. The CDR3 region has the DNA TGTGCCAGCTCACTTCTATTCCGGGGGCCGGACACTGAAGCTTTCTTT.